Listed here is a single T cell receptor beta chain. The entry originates in a study of tissue T cells after allogeneic stem cell transplantation. In the study overall: Of the grafts for graft-versus-host disease patients, several were unmodified and three CD34-selected. Tissue samples with histologically apparent lymphocytes on H&E review were prioritized for sequencing.

Sequencing of TCRbeta CDR3 at survey depth gave sequences and template counts. Data came from immunoSEQ multiplex PCR; TCRdb stores just in-frame clones and leaves some out. The sample carries 2,800 or so clones, 50% to 70% recorded once. Steroid-refractory graft-versus-host disease after allogeneic hematopoietic cell transplant qualified adults for prospective research-autopsy enrollment. In germline, CDR1 is MNHNY, CDR2 SVGAGI (reference sequence). The CDR3 contains 14 residues. Trimming removed 5 bases from V and 7 bases from J, with 18 bases in between. This TCR came from an older male patient with steroid-refractory graft-versus-host disease after an allogeneic stem cell transplant. Some T cells may be the graft donor's. The V call is TRBV6-6, the J call TRBJ2-7; D is perhaps TRBD2 (6 bases). The sample here was duodenal tissue, taken at autopsy. DNA of the CDR3: TGTGCCAGCAGTAGCGCACGAGGGGCGGGGGAGCAGTACTTC. This translates into CASSSARGAGEQYF.